This T cell receptor (beta chain) was obtained from a study of T cells after somatic rescue of genetic block. Using immunoSEQ multiplex PCR, the repertoire was profiled, and TCRdb retains in-frame clones only, with some absent. The table shows more than 9,500 clones, with around 72% occurring only once. Trimming took off 5 bases at V and 7 bases at J, with 24 bases between the two ends. CDR1 is MDHEN and CDR2 is SYDVKM in the germline V gene. The CDR3 has 17 residues. Sequencing was done on a sample of peripheral blood mononuclear cells (PBMCs). The origin of this receptor is a boy aged 5 to 17. The chain is built from TRBV28 and TRBJ2-1; D may be TRBD1 (5 bases). The CDR3 loop is CASSLRDYKALPNEQFF. The CDR3 DNA is TGTGCCAGCAGTCTCAGGGATTACAAAGCCCTTCCGAATGAGCAGTTCTTC.